This T cell receptor beta chain was captured by sequencing in a study of T cell responses to AZD1222 COVID-19 vaccine. Method: immunoSEQ multiplex PCR; TCRdb's copy keeps in-frame clones and lacks some. The sample lists 95,000 to 150,000 clones, around 91% occurring once. V was trimmed by 0 bases and J by 0 bases, leaving 12 bases between them. The germline V gene has CDR1 MGHRA and CDR2 YSYEKL. CDR3 size: 17 residues. This TCR was recovered from an adult in good health. The rearrangement links TRBV4-1 to TRBJ1-5, with D hard to call. The material was peripheral blood, obtained on day 0 of AZD1222 vaccination. DNA of the CDR3: TGCGCCAGCAGCCAAGATCGGCAGGCTTATAGCAATCAGCCCCAGCATTTT. Translation: CASSQDRQAYSNQPQHF.